This T cell receptor beta chain was captured in a study of blood T cell repertoires in COVID-19. This CDR3 has 15 amino acids. The germline CDR1 and CDR2 sequences are SNHLY and FYNNEI. The V and J ends lost 5 bases and 2 bases, in that order; junction bases with no gene match: 8. The table came from immunoSEQ multiplex PCR; TCRdb's copy has only in-frame clones and leaves some out. The sample records tens of thousands of clones, approximately 88% being singletons. Sequenced input: peripheral blood. This chain connects TRBV2 to TRBJ1-1, with 7 bases fitting TRBD1. The sequence was obtained from a man at least 80 years old with active or convalescent COVID-19. CDR3 DNA sequence: TGTGCCAGCAGTCCACGGGGACAGTTAAACACTGAAGCTTTCTTT. It specifies CASSPRGQLNTEAFF.